Sequencing of this T cell receptor (beta chain) was carried out in a study of blood T cell repertoires in COVID-19. Under the authors' procedure: Amplification of reference gene primers was used by the study to estimate nucleated cell counts. Data came from immunoSEQ multiplex PCR; TCRdb stores just in-frame clones and leaves some out. That table furnishes V, J and clone size, whereas the DNA furnished D and trimming. Of roughly 500,000 clones listed, roughly 90% are singletons. Trimming pared 5 bases from V and 6 bases from J, leaving 14 bases between. Germline V lookup: CDR1 MNHEY, CDR2 SVGEGT. CDR3 size: 13 residues. Participants came from about two dozen US areas, aged about 18 to 95 years. Symptom resolution, clearance, or two negative PCRs marked the recovered donors of Cohort 3.

The sequence was obtained from a woman aged 40-49 years who had recovered from COVID-19. The V gene is TRBV6-2 or TRBV6-3, the J gene TRBJ2-7, with a weak D call TRBD2 (7 bases). The specimen was PBMCs or T cells enriched from blood (not recorded which). The CDR3 DNA reads TGTGCCAGCAGTGGGCTGAGGGGGGGCGAGCAGTACTTC. Its translation: CASSGLRGGEQYF.